The clone carrying this T cell receptor (beta chain) appeared a few times. Antigen unknown. This specimen comes from a study of beta chain features in type 1 diabetes. The CDR3 is 15 amino acids. The V end lost 0 bases, the J end lost 1 base, and 4 bases lay between the germline ends. Germline V lookup: CDR1 MGHRA, CDR2 YSYEKL. The sequenced template was cDNA made from the entire isolated RNA. This table comes from immunoSEQ multiplex PCR, and its TCRdb copy is limited to in-frame clones, with some not included. In the table there are over 700,000 clones, 15% to 20% of which are singletons. General study points: Because the template was cDNA, high-expressing cells might be over-represented.

The chain combines TRBV4-1 with TRBJ2-6; no clear D. The sequenced sample consisted of naive CD4+ T cells from blood. The source of this sequence is a woman aged 18-29 years in good health. The CDR3 DNA reads TGCGCCAGCAGCCAAGAAAGATCTGGGGCCAACGTCCTGACTTTC. Its translation: CASSQERSGANVLTF.